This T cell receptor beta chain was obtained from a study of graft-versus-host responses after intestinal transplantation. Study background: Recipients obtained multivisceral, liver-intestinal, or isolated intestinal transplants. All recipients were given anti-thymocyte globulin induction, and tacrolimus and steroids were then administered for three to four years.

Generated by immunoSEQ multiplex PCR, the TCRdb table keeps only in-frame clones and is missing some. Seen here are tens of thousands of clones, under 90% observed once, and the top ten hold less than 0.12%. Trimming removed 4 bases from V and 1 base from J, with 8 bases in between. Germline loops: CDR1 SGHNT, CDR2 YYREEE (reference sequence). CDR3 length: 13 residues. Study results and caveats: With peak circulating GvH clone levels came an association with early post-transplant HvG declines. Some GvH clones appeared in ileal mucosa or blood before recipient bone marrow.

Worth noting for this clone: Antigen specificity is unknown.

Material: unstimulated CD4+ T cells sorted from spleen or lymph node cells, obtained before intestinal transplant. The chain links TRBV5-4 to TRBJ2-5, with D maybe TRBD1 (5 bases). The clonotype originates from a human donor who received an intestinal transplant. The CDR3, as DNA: TGTGCCAGCAGCCCTGGGGCCCAAGAGACCCAGTACTTC. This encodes CASSPGAQETQYF.